This T cell receptor (beta chain) was recovered during a study of T cell clones after liver transplantation. Study overall: In this trial, immunosuppression withdrawal was attempted within 2 years of liver transplant. A pre-transplant mixed lymphocyte reaction with TCRbeta sequencing defined graft-donor-reactive clones followed in post-transplant blood. Overall study results and limits: Circulating graft-donor-reactive CD4 TCRbeta sequences fell significantly post-transplant in 5 of 8 subjects. Graft donor-reactive T cells may have migrated into the graft rather than being deleted.

This CDR3 spans 12 amino acids. Germline V gives CDR1 SEHNR, CDR2 FQNEAQ (reference sequence). V shed 5 bases and J 5 bases; nucleotides not matched to a gene: 2. Profiling relied on immunoSEQ multiplex PCR, and the TCRdb table lists in-frame clones only, not all of them. The table shows some 120,000 clones, with less than 95% occurring only once. This clone has more than one count but fewer than ten. Its antigen is unidentified. Here the sequenced sample was CD4+ T cells from blood, taken 12 months after liver transplant. The V gene is TRBV7-9, the J gene TRBJ2-7; 8 bases agree with TRBD1. This TCR was recovered from a human patient who received a liver transplant. Part of the T cell pool may stem from the graft donor. The CDR3 sequence is CASSRTGNEQYF. The DNA of the CDR3 is TGTGCCAGCAGCAGGACAGGGAACGAGCAGTACTTC.